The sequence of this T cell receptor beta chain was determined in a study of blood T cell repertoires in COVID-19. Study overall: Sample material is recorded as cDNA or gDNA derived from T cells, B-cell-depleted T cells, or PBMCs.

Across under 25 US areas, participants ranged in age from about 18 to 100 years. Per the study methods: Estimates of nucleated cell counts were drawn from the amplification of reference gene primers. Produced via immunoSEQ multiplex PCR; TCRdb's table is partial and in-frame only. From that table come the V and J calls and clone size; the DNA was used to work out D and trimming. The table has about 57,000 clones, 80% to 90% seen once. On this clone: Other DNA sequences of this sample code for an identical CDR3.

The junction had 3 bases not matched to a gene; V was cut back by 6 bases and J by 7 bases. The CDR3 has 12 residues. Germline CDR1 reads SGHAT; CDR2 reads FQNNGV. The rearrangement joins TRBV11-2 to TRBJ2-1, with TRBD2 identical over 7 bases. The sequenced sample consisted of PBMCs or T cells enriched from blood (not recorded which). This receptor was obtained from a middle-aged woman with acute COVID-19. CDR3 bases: TGTGCCAGCAGTCCACTAGCGAATGAGCAGTTCTTC. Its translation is CASSPLANEQFF.